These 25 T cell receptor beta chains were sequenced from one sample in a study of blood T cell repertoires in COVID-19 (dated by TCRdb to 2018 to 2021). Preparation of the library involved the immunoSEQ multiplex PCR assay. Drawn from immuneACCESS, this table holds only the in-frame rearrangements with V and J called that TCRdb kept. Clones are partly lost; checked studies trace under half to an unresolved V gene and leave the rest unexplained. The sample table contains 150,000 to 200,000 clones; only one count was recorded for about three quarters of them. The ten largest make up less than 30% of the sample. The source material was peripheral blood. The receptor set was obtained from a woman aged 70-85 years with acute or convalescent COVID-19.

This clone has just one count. The CDR3 reads CASSKQGLADSYGQYF. The CDR3 nucleotides read TGTGCCAGCAGCAAACAGGGACTAGCGGATTCCTACGGGCAGTACTTC. V is TRBV21-1 and J is TRBJ2-7; whether TRBD2, the table's D call, matches the DNA was not checked. TRBV21-1 is a recognized pseudogene. The CDR3 is made up of 16 amino acids.

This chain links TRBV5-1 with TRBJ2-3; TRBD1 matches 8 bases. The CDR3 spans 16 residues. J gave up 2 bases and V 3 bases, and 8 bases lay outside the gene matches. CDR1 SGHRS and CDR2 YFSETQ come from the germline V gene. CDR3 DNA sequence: TGCGCCAGCAGCTCGACAGGGGCAGCTAACACAGATACGCAGTATTTT. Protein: CASSSTGAANTDTQYF.

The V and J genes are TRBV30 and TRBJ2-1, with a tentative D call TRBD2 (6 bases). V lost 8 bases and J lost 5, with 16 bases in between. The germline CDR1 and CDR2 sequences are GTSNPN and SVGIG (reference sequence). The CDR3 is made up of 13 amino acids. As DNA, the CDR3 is TGTGCCCTTCGACTAGGGCCGAACAATGAGCAGTTCTTC. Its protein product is CALRLGPNNEQFF.

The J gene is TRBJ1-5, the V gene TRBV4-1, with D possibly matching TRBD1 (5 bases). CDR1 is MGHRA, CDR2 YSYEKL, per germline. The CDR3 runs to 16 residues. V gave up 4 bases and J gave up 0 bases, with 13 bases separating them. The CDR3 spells CASSPYRGYSNQPQHF. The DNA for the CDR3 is TGCGCCAGCAGCCCCTATAGGGGATATAGCAATCAGCCCCAGCATTTT.

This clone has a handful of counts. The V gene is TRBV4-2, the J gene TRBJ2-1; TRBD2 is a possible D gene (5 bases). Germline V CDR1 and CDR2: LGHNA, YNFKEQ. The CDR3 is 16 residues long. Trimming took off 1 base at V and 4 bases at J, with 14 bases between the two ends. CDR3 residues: CASSQVPGGPYNEQFF. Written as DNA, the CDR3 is TGTGCCAGCAGCCAAGTGCCCGGCGGGCCTTACAATGAGCAGTTCTTC.

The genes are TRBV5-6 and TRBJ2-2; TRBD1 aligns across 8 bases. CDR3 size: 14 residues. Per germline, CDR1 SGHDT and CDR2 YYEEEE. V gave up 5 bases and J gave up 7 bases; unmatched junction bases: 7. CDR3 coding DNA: TGTGCCAGCAGACGCCAGGGGGCAGGCGGGGAGCTGTTTTTT. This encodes CASRRQGAGGELFF.

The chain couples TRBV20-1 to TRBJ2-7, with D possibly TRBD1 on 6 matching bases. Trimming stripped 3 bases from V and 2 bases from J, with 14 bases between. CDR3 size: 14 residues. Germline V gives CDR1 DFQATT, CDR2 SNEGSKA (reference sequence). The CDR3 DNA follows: TGCAGTGCTAGTCCCGGGACACCCACCTACGAGCAGTACTTC. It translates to CSASPGTPTYEQYF.

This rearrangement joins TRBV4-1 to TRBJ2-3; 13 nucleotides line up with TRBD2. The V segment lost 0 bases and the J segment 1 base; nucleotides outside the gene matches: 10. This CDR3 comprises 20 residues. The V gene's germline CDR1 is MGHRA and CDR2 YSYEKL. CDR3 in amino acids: CASSQDPGLAGVNGTDTQYF. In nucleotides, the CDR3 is TGCGCCAGCAGCCAAGACCCTGGACTAGCGGGAGTTAATGGCACAGATACGCAGTATTTT.

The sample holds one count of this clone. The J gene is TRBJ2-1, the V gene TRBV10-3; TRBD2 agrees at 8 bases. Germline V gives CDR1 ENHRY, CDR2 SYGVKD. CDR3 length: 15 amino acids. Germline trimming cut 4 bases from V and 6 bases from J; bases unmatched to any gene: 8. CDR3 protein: CAISVSARGGNEQFF. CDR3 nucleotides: TGTGCCATCAGTGTTTCGGCTCGGGGGGGCAATGAGCAGTTCTTC.

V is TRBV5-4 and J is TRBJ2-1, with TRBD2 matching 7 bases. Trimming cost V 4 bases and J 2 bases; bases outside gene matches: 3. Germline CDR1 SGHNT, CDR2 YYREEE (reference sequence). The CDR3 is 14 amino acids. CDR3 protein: CASSLAEPYNEQFF. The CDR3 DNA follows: TGTGCCAGCAGCCTAGCGGAACCCTACAATGAGCAGTTCTTC.

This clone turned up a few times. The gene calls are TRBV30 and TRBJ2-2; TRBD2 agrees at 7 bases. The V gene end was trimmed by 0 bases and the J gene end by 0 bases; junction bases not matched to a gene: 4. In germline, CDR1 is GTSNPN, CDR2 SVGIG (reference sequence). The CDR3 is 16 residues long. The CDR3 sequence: CAWSVLSGANTGELFF. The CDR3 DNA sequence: TGTGCCTGGAGTGTACTGAGCGGGGCGAACACCGGGGAGCTGTTTTTT.

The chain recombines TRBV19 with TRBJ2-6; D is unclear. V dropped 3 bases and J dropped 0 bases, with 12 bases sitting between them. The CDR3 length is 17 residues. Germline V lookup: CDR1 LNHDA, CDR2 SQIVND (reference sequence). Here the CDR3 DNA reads TGTGCCAGTAGTATTGAAACACACAGCTCTGGGGCCAACGTCCTGACTTTC. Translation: CASSIETHSSGANVLTF.

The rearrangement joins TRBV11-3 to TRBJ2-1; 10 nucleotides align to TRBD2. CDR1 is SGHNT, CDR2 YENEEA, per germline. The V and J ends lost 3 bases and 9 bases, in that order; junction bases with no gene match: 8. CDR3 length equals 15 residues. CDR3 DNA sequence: TGTGCCAGCAGCTTTAGAGCGGGAGGGGTAAGTGAGCAGTTCTTC. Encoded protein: CASSFRAGGVSEQFF.

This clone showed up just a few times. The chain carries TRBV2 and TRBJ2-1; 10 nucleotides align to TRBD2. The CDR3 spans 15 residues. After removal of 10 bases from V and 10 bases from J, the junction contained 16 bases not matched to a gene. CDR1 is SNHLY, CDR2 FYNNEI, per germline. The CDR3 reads CATQGPSGRVLEQFF. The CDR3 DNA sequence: TGTGCCACCCAAGGACCTAGCGGGAGAGTATTGGAGCAGTTCTTC.

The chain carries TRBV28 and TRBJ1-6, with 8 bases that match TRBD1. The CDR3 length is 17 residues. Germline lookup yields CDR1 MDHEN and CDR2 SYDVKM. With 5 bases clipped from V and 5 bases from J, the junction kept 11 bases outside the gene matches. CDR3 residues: CASSATRDRKNNSPLHF. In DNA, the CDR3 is TGTGCCAGCAGTGCGACCCGGGACAGGAAAAATAATTCACCCCTCCACTTT.

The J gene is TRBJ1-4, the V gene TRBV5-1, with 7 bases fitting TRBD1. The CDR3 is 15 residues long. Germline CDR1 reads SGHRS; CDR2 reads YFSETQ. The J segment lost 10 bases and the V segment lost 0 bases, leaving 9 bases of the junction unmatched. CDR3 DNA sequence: TGCGCCAGCAGCTTGGGGGACAGAGCGGAAAGAAAACTGTTTTTT. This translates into CASSLGDRAERKLFF.

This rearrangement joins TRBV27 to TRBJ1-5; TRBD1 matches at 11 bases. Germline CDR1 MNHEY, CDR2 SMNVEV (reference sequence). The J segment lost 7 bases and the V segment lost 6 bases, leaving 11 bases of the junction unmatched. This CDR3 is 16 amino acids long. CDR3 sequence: CASSPGTGTGGQPQHF. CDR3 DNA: TGTGCCAGCAGCCCTGGAACCGGGACAGGGGGGCAGCCCCAGCATTTT.

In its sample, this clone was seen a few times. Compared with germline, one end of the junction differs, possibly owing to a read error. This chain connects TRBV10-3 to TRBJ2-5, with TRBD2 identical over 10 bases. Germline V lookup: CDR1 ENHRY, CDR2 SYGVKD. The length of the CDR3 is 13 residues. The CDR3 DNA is TGTGCCATCAGGGAGGGACTAGCGCTGAACTCGAACTTC. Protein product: CAIREGLALNSNF.

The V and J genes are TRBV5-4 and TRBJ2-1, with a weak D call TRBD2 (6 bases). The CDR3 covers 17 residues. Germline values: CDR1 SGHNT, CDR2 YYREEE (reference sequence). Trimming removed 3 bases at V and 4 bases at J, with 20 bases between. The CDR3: CASSSASTRVNYNEQFF. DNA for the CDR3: TGTGCCAGCAGCTCCGCTTCGACTAGAGTAAATTACAATGAGCAGTTCTTC.

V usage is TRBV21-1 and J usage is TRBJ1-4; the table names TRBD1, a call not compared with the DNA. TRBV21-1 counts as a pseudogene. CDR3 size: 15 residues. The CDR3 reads CASSKVTGYNEKLFF. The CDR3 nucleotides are TGTGCCAGCAGCAAGGTGACAGGTTATAATGAAAAACTGTTTTTT.

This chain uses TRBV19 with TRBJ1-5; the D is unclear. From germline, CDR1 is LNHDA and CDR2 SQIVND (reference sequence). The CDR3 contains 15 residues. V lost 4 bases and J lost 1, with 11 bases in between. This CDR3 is CASSTRVESNQPQHF. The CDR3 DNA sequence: TGTGCCAGTAGTACCCGAGTGGAGAGCAATCAGCCCCAGCATTTT. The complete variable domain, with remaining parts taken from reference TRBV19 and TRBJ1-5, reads DGGITQSPKYLFRKEGQNVTLSCEQNLNHDAMYWYRQDPGQGLRLIYYSQIVNDFQKGDIAEGYSVSREKKESFPLTVTSAQKNPTAFYLCASSTRVESNQPQHFGDGTRLSIL.

The CDR3 sequence: CAWRRVTDTQYF. As DNA, the CDR3 is TGTGCCTGGAGAAGAGTAACAGATACGCAGTATTTT. This chain uses TRBV30 with TRBJ2-3; D uncertain. Looked up from germline, CDR1 is GTSNPN and CDR2 is SVGIG (reference sequence). The CDR3 is made up of 12 amino acids. V was clipped by 3 bases and J by 3 bases, with 7 bases between them.

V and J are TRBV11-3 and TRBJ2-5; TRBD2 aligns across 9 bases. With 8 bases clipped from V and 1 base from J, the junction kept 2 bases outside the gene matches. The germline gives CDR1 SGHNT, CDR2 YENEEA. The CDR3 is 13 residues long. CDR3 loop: CASAGGPQETQYF. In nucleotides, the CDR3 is TGTGCCAGCGCGGGGGGGCCCCAAGAGACCCAGTACTTC.

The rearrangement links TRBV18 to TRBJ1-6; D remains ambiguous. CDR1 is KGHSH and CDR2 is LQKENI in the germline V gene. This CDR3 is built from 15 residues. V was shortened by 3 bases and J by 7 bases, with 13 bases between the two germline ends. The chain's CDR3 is CASSPYFSENSPLHF. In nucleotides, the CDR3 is TGTGCCAGCTCACCTTACTTTTCGGAGAATTCACCCCTCCACTTT.

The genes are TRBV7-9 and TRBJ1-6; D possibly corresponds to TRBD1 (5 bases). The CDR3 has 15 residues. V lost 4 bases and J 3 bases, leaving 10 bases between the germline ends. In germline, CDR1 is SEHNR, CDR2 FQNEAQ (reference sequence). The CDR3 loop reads CASSSRQYYNSPLHF. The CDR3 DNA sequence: TGTGCCAGCAGCTCCCGACAGTACTATAATTCACCCCTCCACTTT. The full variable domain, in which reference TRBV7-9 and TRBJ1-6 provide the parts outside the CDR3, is DTGVSQNPRHKITKRGQNVTFRCDPISEHNRLYWYRQTLGQGPEFLTYFQNEAQLEKSRLLSDRFSAERPKGSFSTLEIQRTEQGDSAMYLCASSSRQYYNSPLHFGNGTRLTVT.